This TCR beta chain was found in a study of T cells in Graves' hyperthyroidism and ophthalmopathy. Study-wide results and limits: In the blood, most expanded thyroid clonotypes above 0.001 appeared as well.

TCR beta CDR3 region amplification was performed from RNA transcripts. Using the HTBI primer set, a first-round RT-PCR was run on the TCR CDR3. TCRdb fed the multiplex PCR reads into MiXCR, producing one record per CDR3 protein. The sample lists over 650,000 distinct CDR3 sequences; roughly 46% were seen once. The diagnostic basis comprised clinical symptoms, serum thyroxine and TRAb, thyroid ultrasound and orbital computed tomography. This clonotype appeared a few times. Its cognate antigen is unknown. Germline assignment: CDR1 SNHLY and CDR2 FYNNEI. The CDR3 runs to 16 residues. V was trimmed by 3 bases and J by 0 bases, leaving 12 bases between them.

The chain employs TRBV2 and TRBJ1-5; D not resolved. This clonotype was sampled from an adult man with Graves' disease, either hyperthyroidism or ophthalmopathy (not recorded which). The material sequenced was peripheral blood or thyroid tissue (not recorded which). In nucleotides, the CDR3 is TGTGCCAGCAGTGATTCGGAGGGAAATAGCAATCAGCCCCAGCATTTT. Amino acid sequence: CASSDSEGNSNQPQHF. The whole variable domain, filled in from reference TRBV2 and TRBJ1-5, reads EPEVTQTPSHQVTQMGQEVILRCVPISNHLYFYWYRQILGQKVEFLVSFYNNEISEKSEIFDDQFSVERPDGSNFTLKIRSTKLEDSAMYFCASSDSEGNSNQPQHFGDGTRLSIL.